Given below is one TCR beta chain in context. The CDR3 contains 14 residues. The germline V gene has CDR1 SNHLY and CDR2 FYNNEI. The junction had 6 bases not matched to a gene; V was cut back by 7 bases and J by 1 base. Sequencing was performed with immunoSEQ multiplex PCR; in TCRdb, only in-frame clones are kept and a portion is missing. The sample lists hundreds of thousands of clones, around 96% occurring once. This sample is drawn from a study of shared clonotypes between healthy human individuals. CD45RO-negative CD8 cells positively selected for CCR7 made up the naive population, which excluded terminally differentiated effector memory CD45RA+ cells.

The J gene is TRBJ1-2, the V gene TRBV2, with TRBD1 matching over 7 bases. This receptor was obtained from a woman aged 25 to 45 in good health. Sample: naive CD8+ T cells sorted from blood. The CDR3: CASKRDSYNYGYTF. The CDR3 DNA reads TGTGCCAGCAAGAGGGACAGCTATAACTATGGCTACACCTTC.